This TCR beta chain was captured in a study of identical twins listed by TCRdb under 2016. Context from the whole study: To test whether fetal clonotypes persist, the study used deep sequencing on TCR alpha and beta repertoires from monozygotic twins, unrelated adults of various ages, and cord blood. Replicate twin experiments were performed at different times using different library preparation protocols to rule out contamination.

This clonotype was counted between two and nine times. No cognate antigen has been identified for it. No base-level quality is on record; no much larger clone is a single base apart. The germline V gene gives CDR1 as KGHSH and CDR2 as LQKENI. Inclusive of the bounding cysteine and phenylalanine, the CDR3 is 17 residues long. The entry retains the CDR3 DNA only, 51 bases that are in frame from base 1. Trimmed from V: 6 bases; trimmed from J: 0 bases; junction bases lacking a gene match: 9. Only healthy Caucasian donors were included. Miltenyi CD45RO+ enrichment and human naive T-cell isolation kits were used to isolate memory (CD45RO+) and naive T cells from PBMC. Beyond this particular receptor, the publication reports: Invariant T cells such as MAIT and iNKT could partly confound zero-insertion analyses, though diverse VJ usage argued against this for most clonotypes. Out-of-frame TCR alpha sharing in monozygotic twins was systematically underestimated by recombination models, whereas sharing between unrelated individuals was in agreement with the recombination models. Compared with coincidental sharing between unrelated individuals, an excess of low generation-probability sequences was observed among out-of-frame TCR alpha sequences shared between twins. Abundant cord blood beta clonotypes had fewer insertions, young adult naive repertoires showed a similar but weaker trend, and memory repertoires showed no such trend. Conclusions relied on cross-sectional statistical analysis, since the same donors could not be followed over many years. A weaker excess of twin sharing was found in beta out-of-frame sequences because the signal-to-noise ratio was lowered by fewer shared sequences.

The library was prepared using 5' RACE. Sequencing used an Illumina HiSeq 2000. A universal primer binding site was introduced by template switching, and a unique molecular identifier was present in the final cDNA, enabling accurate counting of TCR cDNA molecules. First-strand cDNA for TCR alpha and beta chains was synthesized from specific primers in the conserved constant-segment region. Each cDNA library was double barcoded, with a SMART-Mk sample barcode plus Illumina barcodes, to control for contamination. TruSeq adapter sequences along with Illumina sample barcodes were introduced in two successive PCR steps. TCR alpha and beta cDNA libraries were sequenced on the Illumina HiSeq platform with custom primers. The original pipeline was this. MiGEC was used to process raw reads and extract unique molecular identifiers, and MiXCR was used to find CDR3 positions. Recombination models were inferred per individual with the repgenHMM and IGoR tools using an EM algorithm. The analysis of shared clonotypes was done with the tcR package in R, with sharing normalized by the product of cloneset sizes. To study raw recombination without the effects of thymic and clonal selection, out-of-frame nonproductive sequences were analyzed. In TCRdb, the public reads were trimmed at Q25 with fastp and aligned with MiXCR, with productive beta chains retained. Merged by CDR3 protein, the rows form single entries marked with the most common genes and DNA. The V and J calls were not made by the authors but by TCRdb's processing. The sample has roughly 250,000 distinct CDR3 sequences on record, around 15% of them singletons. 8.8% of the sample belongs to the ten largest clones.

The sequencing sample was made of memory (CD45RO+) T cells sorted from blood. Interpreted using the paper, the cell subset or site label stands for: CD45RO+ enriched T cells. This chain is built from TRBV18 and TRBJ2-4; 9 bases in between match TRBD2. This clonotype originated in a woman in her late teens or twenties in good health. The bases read TGTGCCAGCTCCTCGGGCTCGCGGGAGGGAGCCAAAAACATTCAGTACTTC. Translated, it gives CASSSGSREGAKNIQYF.